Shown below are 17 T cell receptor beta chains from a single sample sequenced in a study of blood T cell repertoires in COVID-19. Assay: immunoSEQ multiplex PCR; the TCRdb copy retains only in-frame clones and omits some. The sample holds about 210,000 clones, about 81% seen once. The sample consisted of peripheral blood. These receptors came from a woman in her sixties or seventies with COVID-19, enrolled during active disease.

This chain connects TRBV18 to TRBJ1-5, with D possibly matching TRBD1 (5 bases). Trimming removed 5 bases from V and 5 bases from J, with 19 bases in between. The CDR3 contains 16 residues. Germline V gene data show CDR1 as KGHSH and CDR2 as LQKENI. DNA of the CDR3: TGTGCCAGCTCAACCACCGGGACTGGGGGGGATCAGCCCCAGCATTTT. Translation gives CASSTTGTGGDQPQHF.

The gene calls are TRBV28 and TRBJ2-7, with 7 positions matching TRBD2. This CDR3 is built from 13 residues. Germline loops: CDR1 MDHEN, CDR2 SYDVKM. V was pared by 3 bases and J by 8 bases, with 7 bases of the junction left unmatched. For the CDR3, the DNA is TGTGCCAGCAGTTTGGGAGGGCCCTTTCAGCAGTACTTC. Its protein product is CASSLGGPFQQYF.

The CDR3 spells CATGLAGAVTQYF. The CDR3, as DNA: TGTGCCACCGGACTAGCGGGAGCGGTTACGCAGTATTTT. This chain links TRBV27 with TRBJ2-3; 13 bases fit TRBD2. Germline trimming cut 10 bases from V and 8 bases from J; bases unmatched to any gene: 6. The germline V gene has CDR1 MNHEY and CDR2 SMNVEV (reference sequence). This CDR3 region has 13 residues.

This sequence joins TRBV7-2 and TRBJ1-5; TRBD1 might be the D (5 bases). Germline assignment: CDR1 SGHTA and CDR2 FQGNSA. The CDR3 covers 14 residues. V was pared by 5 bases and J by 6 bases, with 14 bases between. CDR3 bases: TGTGCCAGCAGCATGGGGGGAGCCCCTCAGCCCCAGCATTTT. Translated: CASSMGGAPQPQHF.

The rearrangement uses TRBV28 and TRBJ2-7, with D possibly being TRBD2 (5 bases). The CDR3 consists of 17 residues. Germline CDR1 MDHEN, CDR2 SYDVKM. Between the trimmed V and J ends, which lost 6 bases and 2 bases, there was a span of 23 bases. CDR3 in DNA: TGTGCCAGCAGCCCCCGGACTCGCTCCTATCTCACCTACGAGCAGTACTTC. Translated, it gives CASSPRTRSYLTYEQYF.

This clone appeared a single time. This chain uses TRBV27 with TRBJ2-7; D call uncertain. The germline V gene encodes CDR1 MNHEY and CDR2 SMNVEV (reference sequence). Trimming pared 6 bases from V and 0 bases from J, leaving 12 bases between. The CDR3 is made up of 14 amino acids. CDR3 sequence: CASRMTLSSYEQYF. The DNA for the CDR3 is TGTGCCAGCAGAATGACACTTAGCTCCTACGAGCAGTACTTC.

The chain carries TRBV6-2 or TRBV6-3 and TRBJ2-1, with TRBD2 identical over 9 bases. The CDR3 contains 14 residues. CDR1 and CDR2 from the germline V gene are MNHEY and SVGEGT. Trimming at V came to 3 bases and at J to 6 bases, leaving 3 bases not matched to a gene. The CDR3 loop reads CASSYSGGPNEQFF. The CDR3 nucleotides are TGTGCCAGCAGTTATAGCGGGGGCCCCAATGAGCAGTTCTTC.

The CDR3 spells CASSEVGQFSNQPQHF. The CDR3 nucleotides read TGTGCCAGCAGTGAAGTAGGACAGTTTAGCAATCAGCCCCAGCATTTT. The genes are TRBV6-1 and TRBJ1-5; possible D gene TRBD1, 6 bases. Germline CDR1 MNHNS, CDR2 SASEGT. V lost 1 base, J lost 0 bases, and 10 bases lay in between. The CDR3 consists of 16 residues.

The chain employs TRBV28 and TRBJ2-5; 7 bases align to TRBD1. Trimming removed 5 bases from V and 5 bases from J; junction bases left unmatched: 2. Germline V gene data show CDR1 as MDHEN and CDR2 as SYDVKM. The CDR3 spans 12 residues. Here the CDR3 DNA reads TGTGCCAGCAGTGAGGGGGCCGAGACCCAGTACTTC. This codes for CASSEGAETQYF.

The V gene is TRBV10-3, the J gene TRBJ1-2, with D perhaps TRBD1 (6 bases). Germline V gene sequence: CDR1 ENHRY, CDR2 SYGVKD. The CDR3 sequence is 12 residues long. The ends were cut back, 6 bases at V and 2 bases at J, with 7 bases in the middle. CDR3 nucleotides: TGTGCCATCAGGGACAGAAACTATGGCTACACCTTC. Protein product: CAIRDRNYGYTF.

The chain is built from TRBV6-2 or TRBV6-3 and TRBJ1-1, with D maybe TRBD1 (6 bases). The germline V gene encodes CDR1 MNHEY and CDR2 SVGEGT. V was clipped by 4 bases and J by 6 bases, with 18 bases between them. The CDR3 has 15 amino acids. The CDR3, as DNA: TGTGCCAGCAGTTTCGGTGGGGGCGGGAGTCCTGAAGCTTTCTTT. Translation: CASSFGGGGSPEAFF.

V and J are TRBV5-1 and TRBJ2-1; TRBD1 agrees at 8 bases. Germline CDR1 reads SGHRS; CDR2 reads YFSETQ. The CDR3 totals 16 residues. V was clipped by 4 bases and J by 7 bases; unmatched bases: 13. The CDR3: CASSNPFRDRRNEQFF. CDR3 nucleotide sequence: TGCGCCAGCAGCAACCCTTTCCGGGACAGGCGAAATGAGCAGTTCTTC. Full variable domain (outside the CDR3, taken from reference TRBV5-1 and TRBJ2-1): KAGVTQTPRYLIKTRGQQVTLSCSPISGHRSVSWYQQTPGQGLQFLFEYFSETQRNKGNFPGRFSGRQFSNSRSEMNVSTLELGDSALYLCASSNPFRDRRNEQFFGPGTRLTVL.

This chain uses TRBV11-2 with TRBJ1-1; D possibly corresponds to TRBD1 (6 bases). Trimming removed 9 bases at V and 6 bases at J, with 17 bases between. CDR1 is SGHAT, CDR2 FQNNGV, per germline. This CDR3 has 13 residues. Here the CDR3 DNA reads TGTGCCAGTAGAGCCGGGACAACCCCTGAAGCTTTCTTT. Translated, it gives CASRAGTTPEAFF.

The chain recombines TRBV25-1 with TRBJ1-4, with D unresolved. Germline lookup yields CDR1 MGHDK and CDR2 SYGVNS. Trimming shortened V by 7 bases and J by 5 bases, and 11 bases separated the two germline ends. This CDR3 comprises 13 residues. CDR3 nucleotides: TGTGCCAGCACCGCCAGGCTCAATGAAAAACTGTTTTTT. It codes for CASTARLNEKLFF.

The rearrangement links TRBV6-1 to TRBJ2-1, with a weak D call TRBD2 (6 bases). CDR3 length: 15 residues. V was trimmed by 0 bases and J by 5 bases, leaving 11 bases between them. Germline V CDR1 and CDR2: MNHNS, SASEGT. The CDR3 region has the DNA TGTGCCAGCAGTGAAGCGGGAGGCCTCAACAATGAGCAGTTCTTC. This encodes CASSEAGGLNNEQFF.

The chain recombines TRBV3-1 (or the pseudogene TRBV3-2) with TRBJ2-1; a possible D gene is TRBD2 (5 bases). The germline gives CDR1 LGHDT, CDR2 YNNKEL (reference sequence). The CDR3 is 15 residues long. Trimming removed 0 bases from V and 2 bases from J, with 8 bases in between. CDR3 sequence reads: CASSQELVTYNEQFF. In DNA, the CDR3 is TGTGCCAGCAGCCAAGAACTAGTAACCTACAATGAGCAGTTCTTC.

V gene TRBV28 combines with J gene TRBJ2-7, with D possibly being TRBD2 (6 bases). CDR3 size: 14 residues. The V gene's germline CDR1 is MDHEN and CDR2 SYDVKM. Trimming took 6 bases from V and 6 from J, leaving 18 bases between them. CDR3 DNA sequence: TGTGCCAGCAGCCCCCCGCGGGGAGTGGCCGAGCAGTACTTC. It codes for CASSPPRGVAEQYF.